Below are 6 T cell receptor beta chains sequenced from a single sample in a study of control samples from healthy donors and cancer patients. Data came from immunoSEQ multiplex PCR; TCRdb stores just in-frame clones and leaves some out. Among 170,000 or so clones, around 90% were seen once, and the ten largest hold over 1.1%. Sequenced sample: blood. Source of these receptors: a man aged 25-45 years in good health.

CDR3 sequence (DNA): TGTGCCTGGAGTAGGCCAGGCCTCACTGAAGCTTTCTTT. Protein product: CAWSRPGLTEAFF. The rearrangement uses TRBV30 and TRBJ1-1; D unresolved. V lost 2 bases and J 4 bases, leaving 11 bases between the germline ends. Germline V gene sequence: CDR1 GTSNPN, CDR2 SVGIG (reference sequence). This CDR3 region has 13 residues.

The chain joins TRBV6-2 or TRBV6-3 to TRBJ2-1, with TRBD2 matching over 10 bases. After removal of 4 bases from V and 7 bases from J, the junction contained 7 bases not matched to a gene. The CDR3 loop spans 15 amino acids. CDR1 is MNHEY, CDR2 SVGEGT, per germline. CDR3 sequence (DNA): TGTGCCAGCAGTTCTAGCGGGGGAAATCAGAATGAGCAGTTCTTC. Amino acid sequence: CASSSSGGNQNEQFF.

In its sample, this clone was seen once. The chain has TRBV28 and TRBJ1-4; 7 bases agree with TRBD1. CDR1 and CDR2 (germline): MDHEN, SYDVKM. Germline trimming cut 4 bases from V and 6 bases from J; bases unmatched to any gene: 8. This CDR3 has 15 amino acids. The CDR3 DNA is TGTGCCAGCAGTTCCCGACAGGGTAGGCATGAAAAACTGTTTTTT. Its protein product is CASSSRQGRHEKLFF.

This clone occurred a few times. The genes are TRBV7-9 and TRBJ2-6, with D maybe TRBD1 (5 bases). Germline loops: CDR1 SEHNR, CDR2 FQNEAQ (reference sequence). Trimming took off 4 bases at V and 0 bases at J, with 16 bases between the two ends. The CDR3 has 18 residues. CDR3 sequence (DNA): TGTGCCAGCAGCTCGACGACAGACTTGAGCTCTGGGGCCAACGTCCTGACTTTC. It encodes CASSSTTDLSSGANVLTF. Combining the CDR3 with reference TRBV7-9 and TRBJ2-6 gives the whole variable domain DTGVSQNPRHKITKRGQNVTFRCDPISEHNRLYWYRQTLGQGPEFLTYFQNEAQLEKSRLLSDRFSAERPKGSFSTLEIQRTEQGDSAMYLCASSSTTDLSSGANVLTFGAGSRLTVL.

The chain couples TRBV15 to TRBJ2-3; a weak D match, TRBD2 (6 bases). CDR3 size: 15 residues. Germline-derived CDR1 and CDR2 are LNHNV and YYDKDF (reference sequence). Trimming cost V 1 base and J 1 base, with 9 bases left between them. The chain's CDR3 is CATSRAPSGTDTQYF. DNA of the CDR3: TGTGCCACCAGCAGAGCGCCTAGCGGCACAGATACGCAGTATTTT.

The J gene is TRBJ2-7, the V gene TRBV5-4; 14 positions agree with TRBD2. Germline values: CDR1 SGHNT, CDR2 YYREEE (reference sequence). The V and J ends lost 4 bases and 3 bases, in that order; junction bases with no gene match: 9. The CDR3 is 17 amino acids. CDR3 protein: CASSQGLAGVILYEQYF. The CDR3 bases are TGTGCCAGCAGCCAGGGACTAGCGGGGGTAATCCTCTACGAGCAGTACTTC.